The rows below give T cell receptor beta chains drawn from one sample of a study of CD8 T cells in Susac syndrome. TCRdb re-called the immunoSEQ multiplex PCR reads through MiXCR, storing one row per CDR3 protein. The sample contains about 130,000 distinct CDR3 sequences, over 90% of which appear only once. The sequenced material came from CD8+ T cells from PBMCs. These receptors were taken from a human donor with Susac syndrome. CDR3s include the opening cysteine and the closing phenylalanine or tryptophan. The D gene is left open where the match is weak. Expanded clones get a size class; other rows say once, few or many, or leave the size out.

NA	NA	TRBV11-2	TRBJ2-2	CASSLAAGDLRSISGELFF	TGTGCCAGCAGCTTAGCGGCAGGGGATCTTCGGAGCATTAGCGGGGAGCTGTTTTTT
TRBD2	NA	TRBV5-6	TRBJ2-1	CASTGLAGGPAYNEQFF	TGTGCCAGCACTGGACTAGCGGGAGGTCCCGCCTACAATGAGCAGTTCTTC
NA	NA	TRBV27	TRBJ2-5	CASSPLLQETQYF	TGTGCCAGCAGTCCGCTCCTTCAAGAGACCCAGTACTTC
NA	NA	TRBV6-5	TRBJ2-1	CASSQYNEQFF	TGTGCCAGCAGTCAGTACAATGAGCAGTTCTTC
NA	NA	TRBV10-3	TRBJ1-1	CAISDSSPEAFF	TGTGCCATCAGTGACTCGAGCCCTGAAGCTTTCTTT
NA	NA	TRBV24-1	TRBJ2-6	CATSDPLGANVLTF	TGTGCCACCAGTGACCCACTTGGGGCCAACGTCCTGACTTTC
NA	NA	TRBV5-6	TRBJ1-3	CASSPVAPQGLDSGNTIYF	TGTGCCAGCAGCCCCGTGGCACCACAAGGGCTTGACTCTGGAAACACCATATATTTT
NA	NA	TRBV4-1	TRBJ1-1	CASSQELGGTEAFF	TGCGCCAGCAGCCAAGAATTAGGGGGAACTGAAGCTTTCTTT
TRBD1	once	TRBV20-1	TRBJ1-1	CSINRGPDTEAFF	TGCTCCATAAACAGGGGGCCTGATACTGAAGCTTTCTTT
NA	NA	TRBV13	TRBJ2-5	CASSSKRSPQYF	TGTGCCAGCAGCTCCAAAAGGAGCCCCCAGTACTTC
TRBD2	NA	TRBV12-3/TRBV12-4	TRBJ2-1	CASSTGLAGYNEQFF	TGTGCCAGCAGTACGGGACTAGCGGGTTACAATGAGCAGTTCTTC
NA	NA	TRBV20-1	TRBJ2-7	CSARTGTFSYEQYF	TGCAGTGCTAGGACAGGAACGTTCTCCTACGAGCAGTACTTC
NA	NA	TRBV2	TRBJ2-7	CASPRTAEIPSPYEQYF	TGTGCCAGCCCCAGGACAGCAGAGATCCCATCTCCCTACGAGCAGTACTTC
NA	once	TRBV15	TRBJ2-1	CATSGQADGRDEQFF	TGTGCCACCTCGGGACAGGCCGACGGGAGGGATGAGCAGTTCTTC
NA	NA	TRBV2	TRBJ2-1	CASSAQVQGGEQFF	TGTGCCAGCAGCGCCCAAGTCCAGGGGGGAGAGCAGTTCTTC
NA	NA	TRBV7-3	TRBJ2-1	CASTEGLGPGVHNEQFF	TGTGCCAGCACCGAAGGATTGGGACCGGGAGTACACAATGAGCAGTTCTTC
NA	NA	TRBV11-2	TRBJ2-1	CASSLGQAADEQFF	TGTGCCAGCAGCTTAGGACAGGCCGCCGATGAGCAGTTCTTC
NA	NA	TRBV11-2	TRBJ2-5	CASSHGSSDGETQYF	TGTGCCAGCAGCCACGGGAGTTCGGACGGGGAGACCCAGTACTTC
NA	NA	TRBV4-1	TRBJ1-1	CASSQGLETEAFF	TGCGCCAGCAGCCAAGGGCTGGAGACTGAAGCTTTCTTT
NA	NA	TRBV28	TRBJ2-3	CASSYGDTDTQYF	TGTGCCAGCAGTTACGGGGACACAGATACGCAGTATTTT
TRBD2	NA	TRBV7-2	TRBJ2-3	CASSSWTSGSTDTQYF	TGTGCCAGCAGCTCCTGGACTAGCGGGAGCACAGATACGCAGTATTTT
TRBD2	few	TRBV11-1	TRBJ2-1	CASSRGGSYNEQFF	TGTGCCAGCAGCCGGGGGGGATCCTACAATGAGCAGTTCTTC
TRBD2	NA	TRBV7-8	TRBJ2-1	CASSPTTSGRNEQFF	TGTGCCAGCAGCCCAACAACTAGCGGGAGGAATGAGCAGTTCTTC
TRBD1	once	TRBV6-5	TRBJ2-7	CASSYPTGDFYEQYF	TGTGCCAGCAGTTACCCGACAGGGGATTTCTACGAGCAGTACTTC
TRBD2	NA	TRBV14	TRBJ2-5	CASSQDLMSGMETQYF	TGTGCCAGCAGCCAAGATCTAATGAGCGGGATGGAGACCCAGTACTTC
NA	once	TRBV9	TRBJ1-1	CASSAGREVAFF	TGTGCCAGCAGCGCGGGAAGGGAGGTAGCTTTCTTT
TRBD1	once	TRBV6-5	TRBJ2-3	CASRISGTGADTQYF	TGTGCCAGCAGGATTTCCGGGACAGGGGCAGATACGCAGTATTTT
NA	NA	TRBV7-9	TRBJ2-3	CASSIVDTQYF	TGTGCCAGCTCGATCGTAGATACGCAGTATTTT
NA	NA	TRBV9	TRBJ2-2	CASSVESRLGDTGELFF	TGTGCCAGCAGCGTAGAGTCTCGGCTAGGGGACACCGGGGAGCTGTTTTTT
NA	few	TRBV27	TRBJ1-5	CASSLGAGDQPQHF	TGTGCCAGCAGTTTAGGGGCAGGGGATCAGCCCCAGCATTTT
TRBD2	NA	TRBV9	TRBJ2-5	CASSVGSSGSRETQYF	TGTGCCAGCAGCGTAGGGAGTAGCGGGAGTCGAGAGACCCAGTACTTC
TRBD1	NA	TRBV19	TRBJ2-5	CASSIGPGGQETQYF	TGTGCCAGTAGTATAGGGCCAGGGGGACAAGAGACCCAGTACTTC
TRBD1	once	TRBV5-6	TRBJ2-5	CASSLGQGVETQYF	TGTGCCAGCAGCCTCGGACAGGGTGTGGAGACCCAGTACTTC
TRBD1	NA	TRBV15	TRBJ1-5	CATRQGVRGQPQHF	TGTGCCACGAGACAGGGGGTGAGGGGTCAGCCCCAGCATTTT
NA	once	TRBV6-5	TRBJ2-6	CASSYSFPEGLSGANVLTF	TGTGCCAGCAGTTACTCCTTCCCGGAAGGCCTCTCTGGGGCCAACGTCCTGACTTTC
NA	NA	TRBV7-9	TRBJ1-1	CASSHIPPAFF	TGTGCCAGCAGCCATATCCCCCCAGCTTTCTTT
NA	NA	TRBV9	TRBJ2-3	CASSVAAGPTDTQYF	TGTGCCAGCAGCGTAGCAGCGGGCCCCACAGATACGCAGTATTTT
TRBD1	NA	TRBV18	TRBJ1-3	CASSSGQSSGNTIYF	TGTGCCAGCTCATCGGGACAGAGCTCTGGAAACACCATATATTTT
NA	NA	TRBV2	TRBJ2-3	CASSASSTLF	TGTGCCAGCAGTGCCTCCTCGACTCTGTTT
NA	NA	TRBV29-1	TRBJ1-1	CSVGEGEAFF	TGCAGCGTAGGTGAAGGAGAAGCTTTCTTT
TRBD2	NA	TRBV13	TRBJ2-2	CATREGLTGELFF	TGTGCCACCAGGGAGGGCCTCACCGGGGAGCTGTTTTTT
NA	NA	TRBV15	TRBJ2-1	CATLGERSGYNEQFF	TGTGCCACCTTGGGGGAGAGGTCGGGATACAATGAGCAGTTCTTC
NA	once	TRBV28	TRBJ2-7	CASSFRDFEAEQYF	TGTGCCAGCAGTTTTCGGGACTTCGAGGCCGAGCAGTACTTC
NA	NA	TRBV7-9	TRBJ2-1	CASRGQGKDYNEQFF	TGTGCCAGCCGGGGGCAGGGCAAGGACTACAATGAGCAGTTCTTC
NA	NA	TRBV2	TRBJ2-5	CASSEEYREETQYF	TGTGCCAGCAGTGAAGAATACAGGGAGGAGACCCAGTACTTC